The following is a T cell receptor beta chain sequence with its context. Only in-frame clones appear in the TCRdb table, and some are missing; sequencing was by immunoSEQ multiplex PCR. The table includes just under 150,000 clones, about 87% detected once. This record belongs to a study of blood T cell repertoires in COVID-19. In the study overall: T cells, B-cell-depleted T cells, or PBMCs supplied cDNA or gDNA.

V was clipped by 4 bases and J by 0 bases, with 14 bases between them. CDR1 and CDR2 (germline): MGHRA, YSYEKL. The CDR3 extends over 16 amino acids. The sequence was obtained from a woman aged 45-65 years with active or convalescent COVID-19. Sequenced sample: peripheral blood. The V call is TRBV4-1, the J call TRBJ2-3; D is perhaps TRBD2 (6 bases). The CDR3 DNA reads TGCGCCAGCAGCCCCTGGAGGGAGATTAGCACAGATACGCAGTATTTT. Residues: CASSPWREISTDTQYF.